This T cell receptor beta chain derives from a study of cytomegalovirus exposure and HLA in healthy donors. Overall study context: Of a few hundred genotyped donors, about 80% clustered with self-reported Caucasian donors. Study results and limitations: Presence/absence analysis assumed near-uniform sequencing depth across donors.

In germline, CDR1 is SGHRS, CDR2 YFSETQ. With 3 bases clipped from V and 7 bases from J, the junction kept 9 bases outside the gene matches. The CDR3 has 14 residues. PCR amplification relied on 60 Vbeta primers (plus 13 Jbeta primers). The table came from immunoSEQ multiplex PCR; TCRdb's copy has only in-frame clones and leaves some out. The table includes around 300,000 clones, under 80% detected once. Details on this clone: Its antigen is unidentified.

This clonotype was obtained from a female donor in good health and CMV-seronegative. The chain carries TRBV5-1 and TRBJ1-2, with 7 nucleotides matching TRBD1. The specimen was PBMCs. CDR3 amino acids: CASSWADREGGYTF. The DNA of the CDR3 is TGCGCCAGCAGCTGGGCTGACAGGGAAGGTGGCTACACCTTC.